This TCR beta chain was captured by sequencing in a study of CD8 T cells in ankylosing spondylitis. General study results and limits: Characteristic of ankylosing spondylitis blood, it appeared, was a TCR beta motif comprising about eight highly homologous variants. Researchers reportedly found disease-linked clones significantly enriched in matched ankylosing spondylitis synovial fluid.

J was trimmed by 2 bases and V by 3 bases; bases with no gene match: 13. This CDR3 contains 19 residues. With respect to this clonotype: Its antigen is not identified.

MiXCR, applied by TCRdb to the 5' RACE reads, yields one record per CDR3 protein. This sample carries around 130,000 distinct CDR3 sequences, roughly 18% of them seen once, and the ten largest clones take roughly a third. V and J are TRBV12-3 or TRBV12-4 and TRBJ2-3, with 11 bases aligning to TRBD2. Sequenced material: blood, either unsorted or a sorted T cell fraction (not recorded which). The origin of this receptor is a male donor with ankylosing spondylitis. CDR3 region: CASSFGPGPSGRSTDTQYF. CDR3 coding DNA: TGTGCCAGCAGTTTTGGCCCCGGGCCTAGCGGGAGGTCCACAGATACGCAGTATTTT.